This passage covers 28 T cell receptor beta chains from one sample sequenced in a study of OX40 agonist ivuxolimab in advanced cancers. Libraries were built with the immunoSEQ multiplex PCR assay. Held by TCRdb, this immuneACCESS table contains in-frame sequences only and omits some clones. Under half of the omission traces to an unresolved V gene where checked; the cause of the rest is unknown. The sample includes under 80,000 clones, with around nine tenths observed a single time. The top ten clones comprise less than 1% of the sample. Sequenced material: CD4+ or CD8+ T cells sorted from blood, taken in a trial of the OX40 agonist ivuxolimab. The receptors derive from an adult with an advanced solid tumor such as melanoma, head and neck, liver or kidney cancer.

The chain combines TRBV2 with TRBJ2-7; 13 bases line up with TRBD2. V dropped 3 bases and J dropped 0; count of bases not matched to a gene: 2. CDR1 is SNHLY and CDR2 is FYNNEI in the germline V gene. This CDR3 contains 16 residues. The CDR3 loop reads CASSDGLAGVSYEQYF. CDR3 DNA sequence: TGTGCCAGCAGTGACGGACTAGCGGGAGTCTCCTACGAGCAGTACTTC.

The rearrangement links TRBV28 to TRBJ1-1; D is possibly TRBD1 (6 bases). Per germline, CDR1 MDHEN and CDR2 SYDVKM. V was trimmed by 7 bases and J by 1 base, leaving 10 bases between them. This CDR3 comprises 13 residues. This chain's CDR3 is CASTGTSNTEAFF. CDR3 sequence (DNA): TGTGCCAGCACAGGGACATCGAACACTGAAGCTTTCTTT.

The V and J genes are TRBV5-1 and TRBJ2-1; tentatively, D is TRBD2 (6 bases). Per germline, CDR1 SGHRS and CDR2 YFSETQ. V was shortened by 4 bases and J by 3 bases, with 20 bases between the two germline ends. The CDR3 length is 17 residues. CDR3 sequence reads: CASSHRTTTWNYNEQFF. CDR3 DNA: TGCGCCAGCAGCCACCGGACTACTACTTGGAACTACAATGAGCAGTTCTTC.

V gene TRBV28 combines with J gene TRBJ2-2; D perhaps matches TRBD1 (5 bases). Germline CDR1 MDHEN, CDR2 SYDVKM. V shed 8 bases and J shed 5 bases, with 18 bases lying between them. The CDR3 is 15 amino acids. This CDR3 reads CASWQGVKTTGELFF. The CDR3 DNA follows: TGTGCCAGCTGGCAGGGCGTAAAAACTACCGGGGAGCTGTTTTTT.

This chain joins TRBV29-1 and TRBJ1-4, with unresolved D. There are 14 residues in the CDR3. Germline CDR1 reads SQVTM; CDR2 reads ANQGSEA. V was clipped by 4 bases and J by 4 bases, with 13 bases between them. The CDR3 loop is CSVARRADNEKLFF. The DNA of the CDR3 is TGCAGCGTTGCCCGGCGGGCGGATAATGAAAAACTGTTTTTT.

CDR3 protein: CASSPEWLAGGRAKNIQYF. For the CDR3, the DNA is TGCGCCAGCAGCCCTGAATGGCTAGCGGGAGGACGTGCCAAAAACATTCAGTACTTC. The V and J genes are TRBV4-1 and TRBJ2-4; 11 bases are a match to TRBD2. The V gene's germline CDR1 is MGHRA and CDR2 YSYEKL. Trimming at V came to 4 bases and at J to 1 base, leaving 12 bases not matched to a gene. This CDR3 has 19 amino acids.

This chain uses TRBV30 with TRBJ2-7; possibly TRBD2 for D (5 bases). Trimming cost V 3 bases and J 6 bases, with 15 bases left between them. In germline, CDR1 is GTSNPN, CDR2 SVGIG (reference sequence). The CDR3 spans 13 residues. The CDR3 spells CAWRAAVAREQYF. CDR3 DNA sequence: TGTGCCTGGAGGGCGGCAGTAGCGCGCGAGCAGTACTTC.

The genes are TRBV4-1 and TRBJ2-1; possible D gene TRBD2, 5 bases. The CDR3 has 15 residues. Trimming removed 4 bases from V and 0 bases from J, with 10 bases in between. Germline assignment: CDR1 MGHRA and CDR2 YSYEKL. The CDR3 is CASSPSGNSYNEQFF. The CDR3, as DNA: TGCGCCAGCAGCCCATCGGGGAACTCCTACAATGAGCAGTTCTTC.

The chain carries TRBV28 and TRBJ2-1; D assignment may be TRBD1 or TRBD2 (5 bases each). The CDR3 sequence is 16 residues long. Trimming removed 6 bases from V and 0 bases from J, with 15 bases in between. CDR1 and CDR2 from the germline V gene are MDHEN and SYDVKM. CDR3 in DNA: TGTGCCAGCAGCCCCGGGACGGCAAACTCCTACAATGAGCAGTTCTTC. Translating it yields CASSPGTANSYNEQFF.

The J gene is TRBJ2-5, the V gene TRBV7-8; D unclear. This CDR3 comprises 16 residues. The germline V and J ends were trimmed by 4 bases and 2 bases, with 17 bases remaining between them. Germline-derived CDR1 and CDR2 are SGHVS and FQNEAQ. CDR3 DNA: TGTGCCAGCAGCTCCAACAGACTGGCACTTCAAGAGACCCAGTACTTC. Its translation: CASSSNRLALQETQYF.

This chain uses TRBV6-6 with TRBJ1-5, with D hard to call. The V gene lost 5 bases and the J gene lost 7 bases, with 18 bases spanning the gap. The length of the CDR3 is 15 residues. The V gene's germline CDR1 is MNHNY and CDR2 SVGAGI (reference sequence). The CDR3 protein is CASSTSGRHNQPQHF. CDR3 nucleotides: TGTGCCAGCAGTACCTCCGGGAGACATAACCAGCCCCAGCATTTT.

The V call is TRBV11-2, the J call TRBJ2-7; 7 bases agree with TRBD1. With V trimmed by 3 bases and J by 3 bases, 8 bases remained unmatched. The CDR3 runs to 15 residues. Per germline, CDR1 SGHAT and CDR2 FQNNGV. DNA of the CDR3: TGTGCCAGCAGCTTCTCCGACAGGGCACGCTACGAGCAGTACTTC. Translated, it gives CASSFSDRARYEQYF.

This chain connects TRBV18 to TRBJ2-7; D is tentatively TRBD1 or TRBD2 (5 bases each). The CDR3 loop spans 14 amino acids. CDR1 and CDR2 (germline): KGHSH, LQKENI. Trimming took 3 bases from V and 6 from J, leaving 15 bases between them. The CDR3 region has the DNA TGTGCCAGCTCACCGCGACCAGGGACGGGCGAGCAGTACTTC. The encoded protein is CASSPRPGTGEQYF.

The gene calls are TRBV19 and TRBJ1-5; the D is unclear. The germline gives CDR1 LNHDA, CDR2 SQIVND (reference sequence). The CDR3 sequence is 15 residues long. Between the trimmed V and J ends, which lost 1 base and 5 bases, there was a span of 12 bases. The CDR3 region has the DNA TGTGCCAGTAGTATAGTGTCGCAGGTGTATCAGCCCCAGCATTTT. As protein: CASSIVSQVYQPQHF.

This chain connects TRBV5-6 to TRBJ1-5; 7 positions agree with TRBD1. This CDR3 is 13 amino acids long. Per the germline V gene, CDR1 is SGHDT and CDR2 is YYEEEE. V shed 4 bases, J shed 6 bases, and the junction held 4 bases outside the gene matches. CDR3 coding DNA: TGTGCCAGCAGCCCACAGGGGATTCAGCCCCAGCATTTT. Its translation: CASSPQGIQPQHF.

This chain links TRBV28 with TRBJ1-1; D might be TRBD1 (5 bases). V was clipped by 6 bases and J by 8 bases, with 19 bases between them. Germline V CDR1 and CDR2: MDHEN, SYDVKM. CDR3 length equals 14 residues. CDR3 in amino acids: CASRHPGGGLEAFF. The CDR3 DNA reads as TGTGCCAGCAGACACCCGGGGGGGGGACTAGAAGCTTTCTTT.

The J gene is TRBJ2-7, the V gene TRBV20-1; D remains ambiguous. Germline CDR1 DFQATT, CDR2 SNEGSKA (reference sequence). The CDR3 consists of 11 residues. V gave up 1 base and J gave up 4 bases, with 5 bases separating them. CDR3 in DNA: TGCAGTGCTAGAGTAGGTTACGAGCAGTACTTC. Protein: CSARVGYEQYF.

On this clone itself: The same CDR3 also results from other DNA sequences found in this sample. V and J are TRBV5-4 and TRBJ2-3, with 13 nucleotides matching TRBD2. The CDR3 is made up of 16 amino acids. Germline CDR1 SGHNT, CDR2 YYREEE (reference sequence). V lost 4 bases to trimming and J lost 3 bases; unmatched junction nucleotides: 5. The CDR3 sequence is CASSPRTSGSTDTQYF. CDR3 bases: TGTGCCAGCAGCCCCCGGACTAGCGGGAGTACAGATACGCAGTATTTT.

The sample holds one count of this clone. The chain couples TRBV9 to TRBJ2-5; TRBD1 matches 9 bases. Germline CDR1 and CDR2: SGDLS and YYNGEE. The J segment lost 2 bases and the V segment lost 4 bases, leaving 9 bases of the junction unmatched. The CDR3 length is 16 residues. This chain's CDR3 is CASSFGTGKSQETQYF. In nucleotides, the CDR3 is TGTGCCAGCAGCTTCGGGACAGGGAAATCACAAGAGACCCAGTACTTC.

Here the CDR3 DNA reads TGCGCCAGCAGCCCGGGGACAGGGGCCGGCGGGGAGCTGTTTTTT. Protein sequence: CASSPGTGAGGELFF. The chain combines TRBV5-1 with TRBJ2-2; 10 bases match TRBD1. V gave up 4 bases and J gave up 7 bases; unmatched junction bases: 7. Germline loops: CDR1 SGHRS, CDR2 YFSETQ. The CDR3 sequence is 15 residues long.

This rearrangement joins TRBV2 to TRBJ1-5; a possible D gene is TRBD1 (5 bases). Germline CDR1 is SNHLY and CDR2 is FYNNEI. The CDR3 totals 15 residues. V was trimmed by 7 bases and J by 0 bases, leaving 13 bases between them. The CDR3 DNA reads TGTGCCAGCACACAGGTTTTGGTTAGCAATCAGCCCCAGCATTTT. This codes for CASTQVLVSNQPQHF.

The V call is TRBV28, the J call TRBJ1-5; 9 bases are a match to TRBD1. J gave up 6 bases and V 4 bases, and 4 bases lay outside the gene matches. The CDR3 loop spans 14 amino acids. Germline V gives CDR1 MDHEN, CDR2 SYDVKM. CDR3 region: CASSSPGQGQPQHF. DNA of the CDR3: TGTGCCAGCAGTTCCCCGGGACAGGGTCAGCCCCAGCATTTT.

The J gene is TRBJ2-1, the V gene TRBV28; TRBD2 aligns across 7 bases. The ends lost 8 bases at V and 8 bases at J; junction bases unmatched: 9. The CDR3 has 13 amino acids. Germline assignment: CDR1 MDHEN and CDR2 SYDVKM. The DNA for the CDR3 is TGTGCCAGCTGGCGGGAGACTAGGCATGAGCAGTTCTTC. As protein: CASWRETRHEQFF.

The chain links TRBV4-1 to TRBJ2-5; tentative D call: TRBD1 (5 bases). CDR1 is MGHRA and CDR2 is YSYEKL in the germline V gene. The CDR3 is 11 amino acids. Trimming pared 1 base from V and 13 bases from J, leaving 10 bases between. CDR3: CASSQGGLRYF. DNA for the CDR3: TGCGCCAGCAGCCAAGGGGGCCTTAGGTACTTC.

The J gene is TRBJ2-5, the V gene TRBV5-4; D is ambiguous. Trimming stripped 6 bases from V and 5 bases from J, with 17 bases between. This CDR3 has 14 residues. Germline CDR1 is SGHNT and CDR2 is YYREEE (reference sequence). The DNA for the CDR3 is TGTGCCAGCACTCCGCCGGGCCCACGGGAGACCCAGTACTTC. Protein: CASTPPGPRETQYF.

The CDR3 sequence is CASSLEGRRGTGELFF. DNA for the CDR3: TGCGCCAGCAGCTTAGAGGGGCGCCGGGGCACCGGGGAGCTGTTTTTT. V and J are TRBV5-1 and TRBJ2-2, with D tentatively TRBD1 or TRBD2 (5 bases each). V lost 2 bases and J lost 4, with 15 bases in between. The germline V gene encodes CDR1 SGHRS and CDR2 YFSETQ. The CDR3 has 16 amino acids.

The chain recombines TRBV29-1 with TRBJ2-2; TRBD1 is a possible D gene (5 bases). CDR3 length: 13 amino acids. CDR1 is SQVTM and CDR2 is ANQGSEA in the germline V gene. V lost 8 bases to trimming and J lost 1 base, with 11 bases between them. The CDR3 region is CSFRTLNTGELFF. The CDR3 DNA reads as TGCAGCTTCCGGACATTGAACACCGGGGAGCTGTTTTTT.

The sample holds one count of this clone. V and J are TRBV6-6 and TRBJ2-7, with D possibly matching TRBD2 (6 bases). This CDR3 has 12 residues. Trimming took 6 bases from V and 5 from J, leaving 11 bases between them. Looked up from germline, CDR1 is MNHNY and CDR2 is SVGAGI (reference sequence). The CDR3, as DNA: TGTGCCAGCAGCCAGACTAGTCACGAGCAGTACTTC. This gives the protein CASSQTSHEQYF.